A single sample gave rise to the 14 T cell receptor beta chains below, sequenced in a study of blood T cell repertoires in COVID-19. Only in-frame clones appear in the TCRdb table, and some are missing; sequencing was by immunoSEQ multiplex PCR. The sample lists about 530,000 clones, around 90% occurring once. Specimen: peripheral blood. The receptors here all came from a woman aged 50 to 60 with COVID-19, enrolled during active disease.

The V and J genes are TRBV19 and TRBJ1-2, with D possibly TRBD1 on 5 matching bases. The V end lost 3 bases, the J end lost 4 bases, and 18 bases lay between the germline ends. This CDR3 is built from 16 residues. Looked up from germline, CDR1 is LNHDA and CDR2 is SQIVND (reference sequence). This chain's CDR3 is CASSMMKGRGSYGYTF. CDR3 nucleotide sequence: TGTGCCAGTAGTATGATGAAGGGAAGGGGTTCCTATGGCTACACCTTC.

The chain employs TRBV29-1 and TRBJ1-2; TRBD1 is a possible D gene (5 bases). Germline CDR1 reads SQVTM; CDR2 reads ANQGSEA. With 4 bases removed from V and 5 bases from J, the gap between germline ends came to 8 bases. This CDR3 spans 11 amino acids. CDR3 loop: CSVGGEYGYTF. The CDR3 DNA follows: TGCAGCGTTGGGGGGGAATATGGCTACACCTTC. Full variable domain (rest looked up from reference TRBV29-1 and TRBJ1-2): SAVISQKPSRDICQRGTSLTIQCQVDSQVTMMFWYRQQPGQSLTLIATANQGSEATYESGFVIDKFPISRPNLTFSTLTVSNMSPEDSSIYLCSVGGEYGYTFGSGTRLTVV.

On this clone itself: The junction departs from germline at one end; a sequencing error may be responsible. V usage is TRBV7-8 and J usage is TRBJ2-2; 14 bases match TRBD2. This CDR3 contains 16 residues. Germline-derived CDR1 and CDR2 are SGHVS and FQNEAQ. The CDR3 bases are TGTGCCAGCAGCCTCGGACTAGCGGGGGGCACCGAGGAGCTGTTTTTT. Its translation: CASSLGLAGGTEELFF.

This chain joins TRBV11-2 and TRBJ2-1; 12 bases are a match to TRBD2. Per germline, CDR1 SGHAT and CDR2 FQNNGV. Germline trimming cut 6 bases from V and 6 bases from J; bases unmatched to any gene: 9. This CDR3 contains 16 residues. The chain's CDR3 is CASRFLAGGLSNEQFF. In DNA form, the CDR3 reads TGTGCCAGCAGATTCCTAGCGGGGGGGCTCTCCAATGAGCAGTTCTTC.

This clone was recorded once. The chain has TRBV11-2 and TRBJ1-1; no firm D call. Trimming stripped 6 bases from V and 1 base from J, with 15 bases between. Germline CDR1 and CDR2: SGHAT and FQNNGV. This CDR3 contains 15 residues. CDR3 coding DNA: TGTGCCAGCAGGTTCCATTTAGCTAAGAACACTGAAGCTTTCTTT. This translates into CASRFHLAKNTEAFF.

This rearrangement joins TRBV2 to TRBJ2-7, with 9 nucleotides matching TRBD1. The V segment lost 7 bases and the J segment 3 bases; nucleotides outside the gene matches: 13. CDR3 length equals 16 residues. Germline CDR1 reads SNHLY; CDR2 reads FYNNEI. The CDR3 is CASTRGTGTWGYEQYF. DNA of the CDR3: TGTGCCAGCACCCGCGGGACAGGGACGTGGGGCTACGAGCAGTACTTC.

The chain uses TRBV5-1 and TRBJ1-1; D gene ambiguous. The V end lost 4 bases, the J end lost 0 bases, and 7 bases lay between the germline ends. CDR1 and CDR2 from the germline V gene are SGHRS and YFSETQ. The CDR3 runs 13 residues. The CDR3 loop is CASSVEMNTEAFF. CDR3 in DNA: TGCGCCAGCAGCGTTGAGATGAACACTGAAGCTTTCTTT.

This sequence joins TRBV25-1 and TRBJ1-2, with TRBD1 matching over 7 bases. CDR3 length: 12 amino acids. Germline V lookup: CDR1 MGHDK, CDR2 SYGVNS. J gave up 7 bases and V 6 bases, and 5 bases lay outside the gene matches. CDR3 in amino acids: CASRRQGGGYTF. CDR3 coding DNA: TGTGCCAGCAGACGACAGGGAGGTGGCTACACCTTC.

The rearrangement uses TRBV6-5 and TRBJ1-3; no definite D call. The CDR3 is 14 amino acids. Looked up from germline, CDR1 is MNHEY and CDR2 is SVGAGI. Trimming stripped 5 bases from V and 2 bases from J, with 10 bases between. The CDR3 protein is CASSPTRTGNTIYF. The CDR3 region has the DNA TGTGCCAGCAGTCCAACAAGAACTGGAAACACCATATATTTT.

V gene TRBV28 combines with J gene TRBJ1-3, with D possibly TRBD1 on 5 matching bases. V shed 2 bases and J shed 11 bases, with 10 bases lying between them. Germline CDR1 and CDR2: MDHEN and SYDVKM. The CDR3 covers 12 residues. The CDR3 DNA sequence: TGTGCCAGCAGTTTAAAGGGGCCGGCCATATATTTT. It specifies CASSLKGPAIYF.

The genes are TRBV15 and TRBJ1-6; TRBD1 aligns across 7 bases. The CDR3 totals 14 residues. V shed 6 bases, J shed 5 bases, and the junction held 4 bases outside the gene matches. Germline CDR1 is LNHNV and CDR2 is YYDKDF (reference sequence). CDR3 amino acids: CATRGGLDNSPLHF. CDR3 in DNA: TGTGCCACCAGAGGGGGCTTGGATAATTCACCCCTCCACTTT.

The chain recombines TRBV5-1 with TRBJ2-7; D is unresolved. The CDR3 spans 13 residues. Between the trimmed V and J ends, which lost 3 bases and 1 base, there was a span of 8 bases. Germline V lookup: CDR1 SGHRS, CDR2 YFSETQ. CDR3 in DNA: TGCGCCAGCAGCTACGACTCATCCTACGAGCAGTACTTC. Its translation is CASSYDSSYEQYF.

The chain has TRBV18 and TRBJ2-1; 11 bases agree with TRBD1. V trimming: 3 bases; J trimming: 16 bases; junction bases outside the gene matches: 2. CDR3 length: 11 amino acids. Germline lookup yields CDR1 KGHSH and CDR2 LQKENI. The CDR3 protein is CASSPGTGGFF. CDR3 nucleotides: TGTGCCAGCTCACCGGGGACAGGGGGTTTCTTC.

The rearrangement uses TRBV29-1 and TRBJ1-5; 12 bases line up with TRBD1. Germline CDR1 reads SQVTM; CDR2 reads ANQGSEA. After removal of 7 bases from V and 6 bases from J, the junction contained 7 bases not matched to a gene. The CDR3 has 14 residues. The CDR3 spells CSAGTGGAGQPQHF. The CDR3 coding sequence is TGCAGCGCTGGGACAGGGGGCGCGGGTCAGCCCCAGCATTTT. Full variable domain (outside the CDR3, taken from reference TRBV29-1 and TRBJ1-5): SAVISQKPSRDICQRGTSLTIQCQVDSQVTMMFWYRQQPGQSLTLIATANQGSEATYESGFVIDKFPISRPNLTFSTLTVSNMSPEDSSIYLCSAGTGGAGQPQHFGDGTRLSIL.